This T cell receptor beta chain was documented in a study of OX40 agonist ivuxolimab in advanced cancers. General study results and limits: Averaging showed that CD8+ T cells had more expanded clones than CD4+ did.

The CDR3 length is 13 residues. Deletions cut 1 base from V and 5 bases from J, with 6 bases between. In germline, CDR1 is MNHEY, CDR2 SMNVEV (reference sequence). Only in-frame clones appear in the TCRdb table, and some are missing; sequencing was by immunoSEQ multiplex PCR. This sample yields tens of thousands of clones, of which 70% to 90% are seen a single time; 4% to 6% belongs to the top ten. Concerning this clone itself: Its antigen is unidentified.

The V gene is TRBV27, the J gene TRBJ2-1; D remains ambiguous. Sequenced here: CD4+ or CD8+ T cells sorted from blood, sampled in a trial of the OX40 agonist ivuxolimab. This TCR was recovered from an adult with an advanced solid tumor such as melanoma, head and neck, liver or kidney cancer. Here the CDR3 reads CASSLYVNNEQFF. Here the CDR3 DNA reads TGTGCCAGCAGTTTATACGTAAACAATGAGCAGTTCTTC.